This is a list of T cell receptor beta chains from one sample in a study of shared clonotypes between healthy human individuals. Method: immunoSEQ multiplex PCR; TCRdb's copy keeps in-frame clones and lacks some. The table has approximately 980,000 clones, approximately 76% seen once. Sequenced: memory CD4+ T cells sorted from blood. These receptors all come from a man younger than 35 in good health. Both conserved end residues are part of each CDR3. D genes are given only for firm matches. Where a row states a size, it is once, few, many or the class of an expanded clone; other rows omit it.

J	D	V	length	size	CDR3	DNA
TRBJ2-6	TRBD1	TRBV5-5	17	-	CASSPGTGDSGANVLTF	TGTGCCAGCAGCCCCGGGACAGGGGACTCTGGGGCCAACGTCCTGACTTTC
TRBJ2-3	TRBD1	TRBV7-2	15	-	CASSHGQALGDTQYF	TGTGCCAGCAGCCACGGACAGGCCCTGGGGGATACGCAGTATTTT
TRBJ1-5	-	TRBV18	14	-	CASSGDGSNQPQHF	TGTGCCAGCTCAGGAGACGGTAGCAATCAGCCCCAGCATTTT
TRBJ2-1	TRBD2	TRBV11-2	15	-	CASSLGLADYNEQFF	TGTGCCAGCAGCTTAGGCCTAGCGGATTACAATGAGCAGTTCTTC
TRBJ1-2	-	TRBV10-2	15	-	CASSESRGKNYGYTF	TGCGCCAGCAGTGAGTCGAGGGGGAAGAACTATGGCTACACCTTC
TRBJ1-1	-	TRBV2	13	-	CASSEKDSHRAFF	TGTGCCAGCAGTGAGAAAGACAGTCATCGGGCTTTCTTT
TRBJ1-1	-	TRBV25-1	14	-	CASSESGRNTEAFF	TGTGCCAGCAGTGAATCAGGACGGAACACTGAAGCTTTCTTT
TRBJ2-4	-	TRBV7-9	15	-	CASSLASRAKNIQYF	TGTGCCAGCAGCTTAGCGAGCAGGGCCAAAAACATTCAGTACTTC
TRBJ2-7	-	TRBV18	15	few	CASSRGQFGTYEQYF	TGTGCCAGCTCACGAGGACAGTTTGGGACCTACGAGCAGTACTTC
TRBJ2-5	TRBD1	TRBV7-2	15	-	CASSTYRTGQETQYF	TGTGCCAGCAGCACTTACAGGACAGGACAAGAGACCCAGTACTTC
TRBJ1-5	-	TRBV15	13	-	CATSRDQGQPQHF	TGTGCCACCAGCAGAGATCAGGGTCAGCCCCAGCATTTT
TRBJ1-1	-	TRBV6-1	13	few	CASSTGLFTEAFF	TGTGCCAGCAGTACAGGATTGTTCACTGAAGCTTTCTTT
TRBJ2-7	-	TRBV30	13	many	CAWRVGRVPEQYF	TGTGCCTGGAGAGTAGGACGGGTGCCCGAGCAGTACTTC
TRBJ2-1	-	TRBV4-1	14	-	CASSMGSSYNEQFF	TGCGCCAGCAGCATGGGAAGCTCCTACAATGAGCAGTTCTTC
TRBJ2-1	TRBD2	TRBV4-1	17	-	CASSQEPTSGSGNEQFF	TGCGCCAGCAGCCAAGAACCTACTAGCGGGAGTGGTAATGAGCAGTTCTTC